This TCR beta chain was recorded in a study of cytomegalovirus exposure and HLA in healthy donors. General observations from the study: In vitro experiments confirmed that three CMV-associated chains were specific for CMV antigens.

As for this clone: Its matching antigen is unknown.

CDR3 size: 14 residues. V shed 4 bases and J shed 3 bases, with 10 bases lying between them. Germline V gene sequence: CDR1 MGHRA, CDR2 YSYEKL. The study ran its PCR with 60 Vbeta and 13 Jbeta primers. Sequencing used immunoSEQ multiplex PCR; TCRdb keeps in-frame clones, though not all of them. Among about 160,000 clones listed, approximately 80% were seen once. Sequenced sample: PBMCs. The sequence was obtained from a woman aged 50 to 60 in good health and CMV-seronegative. V usage is TRBV4-1 and J usage is TRBJ1-5; D is uncertain. The CDR3 region is CASSLVPDNQPQHF. For the CDR3, the DNA is TGCGCCAGCAGCCTTGTTCCAGACAATCAGCCCCAGCATTTT.